Sequencing of this TCR beta chain was carried out in a study of blood T cell repertoires in COVID-19. At the level of the study: T cells, B-cell-depleted T cells, or PBMCs provided the cDNA or gDNA that served as material.

Germline assignment: CDR1 SGHTA and CDR2 FQGNSA. The CDR3 is 15 residues long. V dropped 2 bases and J dropped 2; count of bases not matched to a gene: 6. Original analysis: Quantification of nucleated cells was approximated via reference gene primer amplification. Profiling relied on immunoSEQ multiplex PCR, and the TCRdb table lists in-frame clones only, not all of them. That table gives V, J and clone size, and the DNA gave D and trimming. Of 400,000 to 450,000 clones in the sample, more than 80% were seen once. This TCR derives from a woman aged 25-40 years with active or convalescent COVID-19. The chain combines TRBV7-2 with TRBJ2-7, with 7 nucleotides matching TRBD2. The specimen was peripheral blood. The CDR3 nucleotides read TGTGCCAGCAGCTTAAGCACGGGGGGACCCTACGAGCAGTACTTC. This sequence encodes CASSLSTGGPYEQYF.